Below are 15 T cell receptor beta chains sequenced from a single sample in a study of blood T cell repertoires in COVID-19. Libraries were prepared by immunoSEQ multiplex PCR; TCRdb keeps only in-frame clonotypes and omits some of them. The sample records more than 95,000 clones, 90% to 95% being singletons. The sample was peripheral blood. The receptors here all came from a human donor in a cohort sampled during active COVID-19.

The gene calls are TRBV23-1 and TRBJ1-5; D unresolved. TRBV23-1 is known as an ORF, though its function is uncertain. Trimming shortened V by 2 bases and J by 2 bases, and 7 bases separated the two germline ends. The CDR3 runs to 14 residues. The CDR3 region has the DNA TGCGCCAGCAGTCAACGGACTTGCAATCAGCCCCAGCATTTT. Protein: CASSQRTCNQPQHF.

V is TRBV7-2 and J is TRBJ2-5; D is unresolved. The CDR3 spans 12 residues. CDR1 is SGHTA, CDR2 FQGNSA, per germline. Deletions cut 5 bases from V and 5 bases from J, with 9 bases between. The chain's CDR3 is CASSPIQETQYF. The CDR3 DNA reads as TGTGCCAGCAGCCCAATTCAGGAGACCCAGTACTTC.

The CDR3 here is CASSSAANYGYTF. The DNA for the CDR3 is TGTGCCAGCAGCTCTGCAGCTAACTATGGCTACACCTTC. This chain uses TRBV7-9 with TRBJ1-2; no clear D gene. Germline loops: CDR1 SEHNR, CDR2 FQNEAQ (reference sequence). V lost 4 bases and J 0 bases, leaving 6 bases between the germline ends. There are 13 residues in the CDR3.

The CDR3 region is CASSSVSGTVTYEQYF. In DNA form, the CDR3 reads TGTGCCAGCAGCTCCGTTTCCGGGACAGTTACCTACGAGCAGTACTTC. The chain couples TRBV2 to TRBJ2-7, with 7 bases that match TRBD1. The V segment lost 6 bases and the J segment 2 bases; nucleotides outside the gene matches: 13. CDR3 size: 16 residues. Per germline, CDR1 SNHLY and CDR2 FYNNEI.

This chain uses TRBV28 with TRBJ2-1, with 11 bases fitting TRBD2. From germline, CDR1 is MDHEN and CDR2 SYDVKM. This CDR3 region has 17 residues. With 3 bases clipped from V and 4 bases from J, the junction kept 8 bases outside the gene matches. The CDR3 region has the DNA TGTGCCAGCAGTTTGCGGTCGGGACTAGCGGATTACAATGAGCAGTTCTTC. This encodes CASSLRSGLADYNEQFF.

The chain recombines TRBV19 with TRBJ1-2; D unresolved. This CDR3 spans 12 amino acids. The V end lost 11 bases, the J end lost 8 bases, and 18 bases lay between the germline ends. Germline CDR1 reads LNHDA; CDR2 reads SQIVND (reference sequence). The DNA for the CDR3 is TGTGCCGGCCGGAGTTGGCTGTCCGGCTACACCTTC. Translating gives CAGRSWLSGYTF.

The genes are TRBV7-8 and TRBJ1-5; 7 bases fit TRBD1. CDR1 is SGHVS, CDR2 FQNEAQ, per germline. V shed 5 bases and J 7 bases; nucleotides not matched to a gene: 14. The CDR3 has 16 amino acids. The CDR3 DNA sequence: TGTGCCAGCAGCACCGGAGACAGGGAGGTTCGACAGCCCCAGCATTTT. Translated: CASSTGDREVRQPQHF.

This chain uses TRBV7-9 with TRBJ1-3; maybe TRBD1 (6 bases). The CDR3 covers 14 residues. Germline CDR1 is SEHNR and CDR2 is FQNEAQ (reference sequence). Between the trimmed V and J ends, which lost 5 bases and 1 base, there was a span of 9 bases. The CDR3 coding sequence is TGTGCCAGCAGCCCCACAGGGTCTGGAAACACCATATATTTT. This encodes CASSPTGSGNTIYF. Combining the CDR3 with reference TRBV7-9 and TRBJ1-3 gives the whole variable domain DTGVSQNPRHKITKRGQNVTFRCDPISEHNRLYWYRQTLGQGPEFLTYFQNEAQLEKSRLLSDRFSAERPKGSFSTLEIQRTEQGDSAMYLCASSPTGSGNTIYFGEGSWLTVV.

The rearrangement joins TRBV5-4 to TRBJ1-1; the D gene is possibly TRBD1 (5 bases). From germline, CDR1 is SGHNT and CDR2 YYREEE (reference sequence). The germline V and J ends were trimmed by 4 bases and 10 bases, with 23 bases remaining between them. This CDR3 spans 15 amino acids. The chain's CDR3 is CASSPWGTPIDGAFF. The CDR3 DNA reads as TGTGCCAGCAGCCCGTGGGGGACTCCGATCGATGGAGCTTTCTTT.

This clone has only one observation. The V gene is TRBV15, the J gene TRBJ2-7; TRBD2 aligns across 10 bases. V lost 0 bases, J lost 3 bases, and 5 bases stayed unmatched. CDR1 is LNHNV and CDR2 is YYDKDF in the germline V gene (reference sequence). The CDR3 sequence is 16 residues long. The CDR3 DNA reads TGTGCCACCAGCAGAGATCGTACTAGCGGGAACTACGAGCAGTACTTC. Translation: CATSRDRTSGNYEQYF.

This clone appeared many times. This chain connects TRBV10-2 to TRBJ1-4; D gene uncertain. Germline V gene lookup returns CDR1 WSHSY and CDR2 SAAADI. Trimming stripped 7 bases from V and 8 bases from J, with 17 bases between. The length of the CDR3 is 14 residues. The CDR3 region has the DNA TGCGCCAGCACTCCAAGCCACCTCGGGGAAAAACTGTTTTTT. This encodes CASTPSHLGEKLFF.

The chain employs TRBV7-8 and TRBJ1-4; possible D gene TRBD1, 6 bases. V shed 1 base and J shed 8 bases, with 17 bases lying between them. Germline CDR1 SGHVS, CDR2 FQNEAQ. The CDR3 extends over 16 amino acids. DNA for the CDR3: TGTGCCAGCAGCTTAGTGGGGGGGGCGGTAGGGGAAAAACTGTTTTTT. Its translation is CASSLVGGAVGEKLFF.

The chain has TRBV6-2 or TRBV6-3 and TRBJ2-1, with TRBD2 matching over 11 bases. With 0 bases clipped from V and 6 bases from J, the junction kept 13 bases outside the gene matches. The CDR3 is made up of 19 amino acids. Looked up from germline, CDR1 is MNHEY and CDR2 is SVGEGT. CDR3 nucleotide sequence: TGTGCCAGCAGTTACTCGTTCTTTGCTAGCGGGGGGAGAGGCAATGAGCAGTTCTTC. Amino acid sequence: CASSYSFFASGGRGNEQFF.

This clone ranks as medium-sized. The chain links TRBV29-1 to TRBJ1-5, with 8 positions matching TRBD1. Trimming cost V 4 bases and J 5 bases; bases outside gene matches: 10. The CDR3 is 15 amino acids. Germline V gene sequence: CDR1 SQVTM, CDR2 ANQGSEA. In nucleotides, the CDR3 is TGCAGCGTTGCGGGGACAGGTGAACGAGATCAGCCCCAGCATTTT. Protein: CSVAGTGERDQPQHF.

With respect to this clone: The junction departs from germline at one end; a sequencing error may be responsible. The CDR3 DNA reads as TGTGCCGGCAGTGAATTGGCTAGCGGAAGCACAGATACGCAGTATTTT. Its protein product is CAGSELASGSTDTQYF. This chain connects TRBV2 to TRBJ2-3; TRBD2 matches at 7 bases. Germline V gene lookup returns CDR1 SNHLY and CDR2 FYNNEI. This CDR3 contains 16 residues.